Shown below are 25 T cell receptor beta chains from a single sample sequenced in a study of CD8 T cells in Susac syndrome. Reverse transcription of about 0.45 to 1 ug RNA was performed with random hexamers. TCRdb re-called the immunoSEQ multiplex PCR reads through MiXCR, storing one row per CDR3 protein. The sample holds under 200,000 distinct CDR3 sequences, roughly 94% seen once. The sequencing input was CD4+ T cells from PBMCs. The receptors were sampled from a human donor in good health.

In this sample, this clonotype turned up a few times. The chain has TRBV20-1 and TRBJ2-5; 16 nucleotides match TRBD2. J was trimmed by 2 bases and V by 7 bases; bases with no gene match: 1. The CDR3 has 14 residues. Germline V gene sequence: CDR1 DFQATT, CDR2 SNEGSKA (reference sequence). CDR3 in amino acids: CSGGLAGGQETQYF. The CDR3 DNA sequence: TGCAGTGGGGGACTAGCGGGAGGGCAAGAGACCCAGTACTTC.

This clonotype was seen a single time. The gene calls are TRBV20-1 and TRBJ2-1; D might be TRBD2 (5 bases). This CDR3 region has 14 residues. V was pared by 6 bases and J by 4 bases, with 16 bases between. Germline CDR1 DFQATT, CDR2 SNEGSKA (reference sequence). CDR3 sequence reads: CSAPIGITYNEQFF. DNA of the CDR3: TGCAGTGCCCCTATCGGGATTACGTACAATGAGCAGTTCTTC.

The chain recombines TRBV15 with TRBJ2-4; 11 bases are a match to TRBD2. V was clipped by 0 bases and J by 8 bases; unmatched bases: 9. The CDR3 loop spans 17 amino acids. The germline gives CDR1 LNHNV, CDR2 YYDKDF (reference sequence). CDR3: CATSRDDWGSGRDIQYF. Written as DNA, the CDR3 is TGTGCCACCAGCAGAGATGACTGGGGTAGCGGGAGGGACATTCAGTACTTC.

This clonotype was counted a few times. The V gene is TRBV27, the J gene TRBJ1-1, with D possibly being TRBD1 (5 bases). CDR3 length: 13 residues. V was shortened by 5 bases and J by 5 bases, with 12 bases between the two germline ends. Germline V lookup: CDR1 MNHEY, CDR2 SMNVEV (reference sequence). In nucleotides, the CDR3 is TGTGCCAGCAGTCTCCGATGGGGGACTGAAGCTTTCTTT. Translation gives CASSLRWGTEAFF.

On this clonotype: A read error may account for a junction end that differs from germline. The gene calls are TRBV10-3 and TRBJ2-7; D is unclear. The germline CDR1 and CDR2 sequences are ENHRY and SYGVKD. The CDR3 has 14 residues. CDR3 in DNA: TGTGCCATTAGTGAGAGGCACGGAGCCTACGAGCAGTACTTC. It is translated as CAISERHGAYEQYF.

The chain recombines TRBV7-9 with TRBJ2-3; unclear D gene. Germline V gene lookup returns CDR1 SEHNR and CDR2 FQNEAQ (reference sequence). CDR3 length equals 12 residues. V lost 2 bases and J lost 8, with 8 bases in between. The CDR3 coding sequence is TGTGCCAGCAGCTTATTAGTACCTACGCAGTATTTT. This encodes CASSLLVPTQYF.

The chain carries TRBV29-1 and TRBJ1-1; weak D call: TRBD1 (5 bases). The V end was cut by 7 bases, the J end by 0 bases, with 12 bases between. CDR3 length: 13 amino acids. Germline lookup yields CDR1 SQVTM and CDR2 ANQGSEA. CDR3 sequence (DNA): TGCAGCGCGCGGGGGGTCATGAACACTGAAGCTTTCTTT. Residues: CSARGVMNTEAFF.

This chain links TRBV9 with TRBJ1-2, with D possibly being TRBD1 (5 bases). The CDR3 sequence is 15 residues long. From germline, CDR1 is SGDLS and CDR2 YYNGEE. Trimming removed 0 bases from V and 5 bases from J, with 14 bases in between. The CDR3 nucleotides read TGTGCCAGCAGCGTAGCGGGGGAGTCGTGGTATGGCTACACCTTC. Translating gives CASSVAGESWYGYTF.

The chain joins TRBV7-9 to TRBJ2-7; D possibly corresponds to TRBD1 (6 bases). The CDR3 is 14 residues long. CDR1 is SEHNR, CDR2 FQNEAQ, per germline (reference sequence). V gave up 10 bases and J gave up 1 base, with 17 bases separating them. The CDR3 here is CAIQTGPKSYEQYV. DNA for the CDR3: TGTGCCATCCAGACAGGACCCAAGTCCTACGAGCAGTACGTC.

This chain links TRBV7-9 with TRBJ1-2; D is perhaps TRBD1 (5 bases). Trimming took off 5 bases at V and 6 bases at J, with 13 bases between the two ends. This CDR3 contains 13 residues. Per the germline V gene, CDR1 is SEHNR and CDR2 is FQNEAQ (reference sequence). Here the CDR3 DNA reads TGTGCCAGCAGCCCAGAGGGGTTGGATGGCTACACCTTC. Translated: CASSPEGLDGYTF.

The chain has TRBV28 and TRBJ1-1; no firm D call. CDR3 length equals 12 residues. V was pared by 6 bases and J by 3 bases, with 8 bases between. CDR1 and CDR2 (germline): MDHEN, SYDVKM. Here the CDR3 reads CASRLLDTEAFF. For the CDR3, the DNA is TGTGCCAGCAGGCTGCTGGACACTGAAGCTTTCTTT.

This clonotype was seen a single time. The chain carries TRBV20-1 and TRBJ2-1; 7 positions agree with TRBD1. CDR1 is DFQATT, CDR2 SNEGSKA, per germline (reference sequence). CDR3 length: 15 residues. The V gene end was trimmed by 6 bases and the J gene end by 5 bases; junction bases not matched to a gene: 13. The CDR3 spells CSASYRTGPDNEQFF. CDR3 bases: TGCAGTGCCAGCTACAGGACAGGCCCAGACAATGAGCAGTTCTTC.

V gene TRBV7-2 combines with J gene TRBJ2-5; 9 bases align to TRBD2. The CDR3 sequence is 15 residues long. CDR1 SGHTA and CDR2 FQGNSA come from the germline V gene. V gave up 0 bases and J gave up 4 bases; unmatched junction bases: 3. The CDR3 is CASSLAGLALETQYF. CDR3 in DNA: TGTGCCAGCAGCTTAGCGGGACTAGCCCTAGAGACCCAGTACTTC. Full variable domain (outside the CDR3, taken from reference TRBV7-2 and TRBJ2-5): GAGVSQSPSNKVTEKGKDVELRCDPISGHTALYWYRQSLGQGLEFLIYFQGNSAPDKSGLPSDRFSAERTGGSVSTLTIQRTQQEDSAVYLCASSLAGLALETQYFGPGTRLLVL.

The CDR3 sequence: CSVPNPDSQATEAFF. The CDR3 bases are TGCAGCGTCCCGAATCCGGACAGTCAGGCCACTGAAGCTTTCTTT. The chain uses TRBV29-1 and TRBJ1-1; perhaps TRBD1 as D (6 bases). The V and J ends lost 6 bases and 4 bases respectively, with 21 bases between them. The germline CDR1 and CDR2 sequences are SQVTM and ANQGSEA. CDR3 size: 15 residues.

This sequence joins TRBV5-4 and TRBJ2-3; D is unresolved. V lost 5 bases, J lost 5 bases, and 6 bases lay in between. Germline V gene sequence: CDR1 SGHNT, CDR2 YYREEE (reference sequence). The CDR3 has 11 residues. DNA for the CDR3: TGTGCCAGCAGATTTGGAGATACGCAGTATTTT. It codes for CASRFGDTQYF.

The V call is TRBV20-1, the J call TRBJ2-7; D call uncertain. The V gene lost 0 bases and the J gene lost 3 bases, with 18 bases spanning the gap. CDR1 and CDR2 from the germline V gene are DFQATT and SNEGSKA (reference sequence). The CDR3 contains 16 residues. The CDR3 here is CSARDRPRHTIYEQYV. In DNA, the CDR3 is TGCAGTGCTAGAGATCGTCCCCGACACACAATCTACGAGCAGTACGTC.

V usage is TRBV5-1 and J usage is TRBJ1-5; D not certain. The length of the CDR3 is 13 residues. CDR1 is SGHRS and CDR2 is YFSETQ in the germline V gene. Between the trimmed V and J ends, which lost 2 bases and 6 bases, there was a span of 9 bases. CDR3 residues: CASSFEGTQPQHF. The CDR3 DNA is TGCGCCAGCAGCTTCGAGGGTACTCAGCCCCAGCATTTT. The whole variable domain, remainder taken from reference TRBV5-1 and TRBJ1-5, is KAGVTQTPRYLIKTRGQQVTLSCSPISGHRSVSWYQQTPGQGLQFLFEYFSETQRNKGNFPGRFSGRQFSNSRSEMNVSTLELGDSALYLCASSFEGTQPQHFGDGTRLSIL.

The V gene is TRBV6-5, the J gene TRBJ2-3; the D gene is possibly TRBD2 (6 bases). This CDR3 region has 15 residues. V was clipped by 5 bases and J by 1 base, with 13 bases between them. Germline V lookup: CDR1 MNHEY, CDR2 SVGAGI. In DNA, the CDR3 is TGTGCCAGCAGTGCTCTAGCGCAGGGCACAGATACGCAGTATTTT. The encoded protein is CASSALAQGTDTQYF.

CDR3 sequence (DNA): TGTGCCAGCAGTTTAACGGAGAACACTGAAGCTTTCTTT. This gives the protein CASSLTENTEAFF. This sequence joins TRBV12-3 or TRBV12-4 and TRBJ1-1; no reliable D call. The CDR3 runs 13 residues. V shed 2 bases and J shed 1 base, with 5 bases lying between them.

V usage is TRBV25-1 and J usage is TRBJ2-3; TRBD2 agrees at 7 bases. The length of the CDR3 is 15 residues. Germline V CDR1 and CDR2: MGHDK, SYGVNS. V shed 4 bases, J shed 2 bases, and the junction held 6 bases outside the gene matches. Here the CDR3 reads CASSALGGDTDTQYF. The CDR3 nucleotides read TGTGCCAGCAGTGCCCTGGGGGGGGACACAGATACGCAGTATTTT.

V usage is TRBV3-1 and J usage is TRBJ2-5; TRBD2 matches at 10 bases. The V gene end was trimmed by 2 bases and the J gene end by 5 bases; junction bases not matched to a gene: 5. The CDR3 spans 15 residues. CDR1 LGHDT and CDR2 YNNKEL come from the germline V gene (reference sequence). CDR3 nucleotides: TGTGCCAGCAGCCAACTTCTAGCGGGAGCGGAGACCCAGTACTTC. Translating gives CASSQLLAGAETQYF.

The V and J genes are TRBV27 and TRBJ2-6; unclear D gene. V was cut by 3 bases and J by 4 bases, with 22 bases left in between. This CDR3 spans 19 amino acids. Germline V lookup: CDR1 MNHEY, CDR2 SMNVEV (reference sequence). This CDR3 reads CASSFRQTRPLVGANVLTF. CDR3 bases: TGTGCCAGCAGTTTTCGGCAGACCCGTCCTTTGGTGGGGGCCAACGTCCTGACTTTC.

This chain links TRBV5-1 with TRBJ2-7; 9 bases fit TRBD1. Per germline, CDR1 SGHRS and CDR2 YFSETQ. The CDR3 has 13 amino acids. Trimming took 4 bases from V and 3 from J; bases not matched to a gene: 2. DNA for the CDR3: TGCGCCAGCAGCGGGGGACAGGGCTACGAGCAGTACTTC. Protein sequence: CASSGGQGYEQYF.

The chain links TRBV9 to TRBJ1-4; a weak D match, TRBD1 (5 bases). This CDR3 has 14 residues. Trimming took off 4 bases at V and 5 bases at J, with 12 bases between the two ends. Germline V CDR1 and CDR2: SGDLS, YYNGEE. CDR3 coding DNA: TGTGCCAGCAGCCCCGGACAAGCGAATGAAAAACTGTTTTTT. Translated, it gives CASSPGQANEKLFF.

The rearrangement joins TRBV7-9 to TRBJ1-6; D is perhaps TRBD1 (5 bases). This CDR3 contains 15 residues. The germline V gene has CDR1 SEHNR and CDR2 FQNEAQ (reference sequence). V lost 5 bases to trimming and J lost 5 bases, with 13 bases between them. The CDR3 here is CASSPGLLHNSPLHF. CDR3 coding DNA: TGTGCCAGCAGCCCAGGGCTCCTTCATAATTCACCCCTCCACTTT.